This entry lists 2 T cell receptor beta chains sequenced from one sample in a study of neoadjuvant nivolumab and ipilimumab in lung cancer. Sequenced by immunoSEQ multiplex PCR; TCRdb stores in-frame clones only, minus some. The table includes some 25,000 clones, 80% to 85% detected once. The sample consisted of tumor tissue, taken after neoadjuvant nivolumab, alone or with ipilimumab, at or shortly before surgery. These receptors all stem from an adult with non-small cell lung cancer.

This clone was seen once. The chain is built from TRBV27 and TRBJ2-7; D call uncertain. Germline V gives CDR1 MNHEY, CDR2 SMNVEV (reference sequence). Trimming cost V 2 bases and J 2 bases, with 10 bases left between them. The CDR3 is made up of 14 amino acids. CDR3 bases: TGTGCCAGCAGTTTAGGGCAACTTCCCTACGAGCAGTACTTC. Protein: CASSLGQLPYEQYF.

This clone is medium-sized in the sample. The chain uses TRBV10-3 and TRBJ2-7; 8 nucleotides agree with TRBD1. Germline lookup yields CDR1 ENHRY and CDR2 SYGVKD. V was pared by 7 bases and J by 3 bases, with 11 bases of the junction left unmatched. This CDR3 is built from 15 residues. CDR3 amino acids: CAITQEETGDYEQYF. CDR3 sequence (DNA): TGTGCCATCACCCAAGAGGAGACAGGGGACTACGAGCAGTACTTC.